This TCR beta chain was identified during a study of blood T cell repertoires in COVID-19. Per the original methods: From reference gene primer amplification, estimates of nucleated cell counts were derived. Only in-frame clones appear in the TCRdb table, and some are missing; sequencing was by immunoSEQ multiplex PCR. The V and J calls and the clone size are those of that table, but D and trimming were determined from the DNA. The table records under 45,000 clones, 87% of them present only once. What was sequenced was peripheral blood. The TCR originated in a man between 60 and 75 years old with acute or convalescent COVID-19.

The CDR3 nucleotides read TGTGCCAGCAGCTGGTCACCGGACACTGAAGCTTTCTTT. Its translation is CASSWSPDTEAFF. V gene TRBV7-2 combines with J gene TRBJ1-1, with unresolved D. Looked up from germline, CDR1 is SGHTA and CDR2 is FQGNSA. Trimming shortened V by 4 bases and J by 3 bases, and 9 bases separated the two germline ends. This CDR3 has 13 amino acids.